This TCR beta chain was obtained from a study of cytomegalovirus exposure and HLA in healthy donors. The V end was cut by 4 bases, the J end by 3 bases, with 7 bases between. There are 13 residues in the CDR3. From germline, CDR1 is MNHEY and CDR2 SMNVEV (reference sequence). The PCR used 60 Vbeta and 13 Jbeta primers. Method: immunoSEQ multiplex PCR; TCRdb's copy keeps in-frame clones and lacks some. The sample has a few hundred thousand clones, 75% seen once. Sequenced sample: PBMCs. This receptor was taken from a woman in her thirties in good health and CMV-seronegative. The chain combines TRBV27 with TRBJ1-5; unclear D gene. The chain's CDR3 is CASSYGINQPQHF. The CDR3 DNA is TGTGCCAGCAGTTACGGGATCAATCAGCCCCAGCATTTT.